The rows below give T cell receptor beta chains drawn from one sample of a study of blood T cell repertoires in COVID-19. Clones were sequenced by immunoSEQ multiplex PCR, and TCRdb holds only the in-frame ones, with some missing. This sample has over 55,000 clones, with about 80% found just once. The sequencing sample was made of peripheral blood. The receptors stem from a woman between 65 and 79 years old with acute or convalescent COVID-19. CDR3s include the opening cysteine and the closing phenylalanine or tryptophan. The D gene is left open where the match is weak. Some rows mark clone size as missing; the rest say once, few, many or name a class of expanded clone.

V: TRBV6-5; size: once; J: TRBJ1-5; D: TRBD1; CDR3: CASTAGQGAHQPQHF; DNA: TGTGCCAGCACCGCCGGGCAGGGGGCTCATCAGCCCCAGCATTTT
V: TRBV15; size: few; J: TRBJ1-1; D: .; CDR3: CATSRGGTPAGTEAFF; DNA: TGTGCCACCAGCAGAGGAGGCACCCCCGCGGGGACTGAAGCTTTCTTT
V: TRBV4-2; size: .; J: TRBJ1-2; D: TRBD1; CDR3: CASSQGGGGEYGYTF; DNA: TGTGCCAGCAGCCAAGGAGGAGGGGGCGAGTATGGCTACACCTTC
V: TRBV9; size: .; J: TRBJ2-5; D: .; CDR3: CASSGTGGGETQYF; DNA: TGTGCCAGCAGCGGGACTGGGGGAGGAGAGACCCAGTACTTC
V: TRBV4-1; size: few; J: TRBJ1-4; D: TRBD1; CDR3: CASSQVSGTANEKLFF; DNA: TGCGCCAGCAGCCAAGTCTCCGGGACAGCAAATGAAAAACTGTTTTTT
V: TRBV9; size: .; J: TRBJ1-5; D: TRBD1; CDR3: CASSVSGGNQPQHF; DNA: TGTGCCAGCAGCGTATCAGGGGGGAATCAGCCCCAGCATTTT
V: TRBV5-1; size: .; J: TRBJ2-5; D: TRBD1; CDR3: CASRPGTEETQYF; DNA: TGCGCCAGCAGACCCGGGACAGAAGAGACCCAGTACTTC
V: TRBV5-5; size: .; J: TRBJ1-2; D: .; CDR3: CASSLDGTAGSLGYTF; DNA: TGTGCCAGCAGCTTGGACGGTACGGCAGGGTCCCTCGGCTACACCTTC
V: TRBV7-9; size: .; J: TRBJ1-3; D: .; CDR3: CASSLQGSGNTIYF; DNA: TGTGCCAGCTCCTTGCAGGGCTCTGGAAACACCATATATTTT
V: TRBV4-1; size: few; J: TRBJ2-2; D: .; CDR3: CASSQGPLQGTGELFF; DNA: TGCGCCAGCAGCCAAGGGCCTCTACAGGGTACCGGGGAGCTGTTTTTT
V: TRBV5-1; size: .; J: TRBJ1-1; D: .; CDR3: CASSLTGRTEAFF; DNA: TGCGCCAGCAGCTTGACAGGTCGGACTGAAGCTTTCTTT
V: TRBV5-1; size: many; J: TRBJ1-5; D: TRBD1; CDR3: CASSWTGEGNQPQHF; DNA: TGCGCCAGCAGCTGGACAGGTGAGGGCAATCAGCCCCAGCATTTT
V: TRBV7-3; size: .; J: TRBJ2-1; D: TRBD1; CDR3: CASSLIGRDSNYNEQFF; DNA: TGTGCCAGCAGCTTAATAGGAAGGGACAGTAACTACAATGAGCAGTTCTTC
V: TRBV11-1; size: .; J: TRBJ2-3; D: TRBD1; CDR3: CASSPDRAIADTQYF; DNA: TGTGCCAGCAGCCCTGACAGGGCTATAGCAGATACGCAGTATTTT
V: TRBV6-1; size: .; J: TRBJ2-7; D: .; CDR3: CASSERGYEQYF; DNA: TGTGCCAGCAGTGAAAGGGGCTACGAGCAGTACTTC
V: TRBV30; size: .; J: TRBJ1-4; D: .; CDR3: CAWTPPASLNEKLFF; DNA: TGTGCCTGGACCCCCCCCGCGAGTCTGAATGAAAAACTGTTTTTT
V: TRBV18; size: .; J: TRBJ1-2; D: TRBD1; CDR3: CASSRRQGVDGYTF; DNA: TGTGCCAGCTCCCGACGACAGGGGGTAGATGGCTACACCTTC
V: TRBV6-5; size: .; J: TRBJ2-3; D: TRBD2; CDR3: CASNQAGVRTDTQYF; DNA: TGTGCCAGCAACCAAGCGGGAGTTCGGACAGATACGCAGTATTTT
V: TRBV6-5; size: .; J: TRBJ1-5; D: .; CDR3: CASKGTGKGQPQHF; DNA: TGTGCCAGCAAAGGTACAGGGAAGGGGCAGCCCCAGCATTTT
V: TRBV19; size: .; J: TRBJ2-2; D: TRBD2; CDR3: CASSTQIVAGGTGELFF; DNA: TGTGCCAGTAGTACCCAAATCGTAGCGGGAGGCACCGGGGAGCTGTTTTTT
V: TRBV19; size: .; J: TRBJ1-5; D: TRBD1; CDR3: CASSRDRNQPQHF; DNA: TGTGCCAGTAGTAGGGACAGGAATCAGCCCCAGCATTTT
V: TRBV5-1; size: .; J: TRBJ2-1; D: TRBD2; CDR3: CASSPLGTSQNEQFF; DNA: TGCGCCAGCAGCCCCCTCGGGACTAGTCAGAATGAGCAGTTCTTC